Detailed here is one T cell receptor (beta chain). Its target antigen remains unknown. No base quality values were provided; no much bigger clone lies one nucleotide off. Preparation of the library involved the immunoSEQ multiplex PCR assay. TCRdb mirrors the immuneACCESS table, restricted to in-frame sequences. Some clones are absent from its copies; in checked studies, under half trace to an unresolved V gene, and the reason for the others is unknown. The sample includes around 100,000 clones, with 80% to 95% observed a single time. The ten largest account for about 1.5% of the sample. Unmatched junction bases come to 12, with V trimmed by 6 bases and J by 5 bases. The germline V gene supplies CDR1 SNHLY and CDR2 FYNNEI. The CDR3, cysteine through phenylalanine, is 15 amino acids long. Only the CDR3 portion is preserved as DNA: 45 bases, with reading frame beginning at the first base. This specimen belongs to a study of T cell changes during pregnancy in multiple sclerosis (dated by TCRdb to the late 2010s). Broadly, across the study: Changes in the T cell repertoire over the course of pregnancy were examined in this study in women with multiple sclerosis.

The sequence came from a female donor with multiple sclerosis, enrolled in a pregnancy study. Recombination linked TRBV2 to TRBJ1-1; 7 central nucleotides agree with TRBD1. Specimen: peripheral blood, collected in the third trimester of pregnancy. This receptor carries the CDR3 CASSPRTGVGTEAFF. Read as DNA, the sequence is TGTGCCAGCAGCCCCAGAACAGGGGTAGGAACTGAAGCTTTCTTT.